The subject of this entry is one T cell receptor beta chain. The antigen remains undetermined. Other DNA sequences within the sample encode an identical CDR3. The ends were cut back, 3 bases at V and 5 bases at J, with 4 bases in the middle. The CDR3 loop spans 11 amino acids. Germline assignment: CDR1 SNHLY and CDR2 FYNNEI. These data come from a study of shared clonotypes between healthy human individuals. Looking at the study overall: Three plates were used per donor for CD4 naive, three for CD4 memory, two for CD8 naive and one for CD8 memory. Study conclusions and caveats: Only a few donors were included, so the genetic and exposure-history diversity represented was limited.

Assay execution took place at the deep level. TCRdb's table, derived via immunoSEQ multiplex PCR, lists solely in-frame clones and lacks some. The sample includes about 2.4 million clones, approximately 90% of them seen just once. This TCR was recovered from a man aged 18 to 30 in good health. Sequenced sample: naive CD4+ T cells sorted from blood. Subset denoted: CD45RA+ positively selected. The rearrangement links TRBV2 to TRBJ2-5; no clear D gene. CDR3 sequence reads: CASSETETQYF. The CDR3 bases are TGTGCCAGCAGTGAGACCGAGACCCAGTACTTC.